Included here is one T cell receptor (beta chain) sequence, with context. The sample belongs to a study of response to subunit inactivated influenza vaccine. The CDR3 sequence is 14 residues long. CDR1 and CDR2 from the germline V gene are SGHRS and YFSETQ. V shed 3 bases, J shed 5 bases, and the junction held 6 bases outside the gene matches. TCRdb itself ran the RT-PCR reads through MiXCR, one entry per CDR3 protein. The table includes 650,000 or so distinct CDR3 sequences, around 13% detected once. This sequence joins TRBV5-1 and TRBJ2-7; 9 bases fit TRBD1. The sequence was obtained from a man between 50 and 59 years old who received an inactivated influenza vaccine. The material was PBMCs from blood, obtained less than 15 days before vaccination. CDR3 region: CASSSGTGNNEQYF. The CDR3 coding sequence is TGCGCCAGCAGCTCCGGGACAGGGAACAACGAGCAGTACTTC.